This TCR beta chain was retrieved from a study of blood T cells in healthy people across ages (dated by TCRdb to between 2014 and 2017). In the study overall: Template switching captured roughly one uniquely barcoded TCR beta cDNA molecule per two T cells in model experiments. The donors were divided into four age groups: young (average approximately 16 years), middle-aged (roughly 42), aged (62) and long-lived (82). To avoid experimental bias, donors of different ages were spread randomly across the sequencing lanes. The study analyzed two additional independent replicas of 1 million unique cDNA reads from the same blood draw for two donors, one aged 18 to 30 and one aged 80 or older. The study measured age-related changes in TCR beta repertoire diversity using deep sequencing normalized with unique cDNA molecular identifiers. Results the study describes overall, beyond this receptor: A strong correlation was found between observed TCR beta diversity and the percentage of naive T cells measured by flow cytometry. Donor CMV infection status was unknown, potentially confounding age-related changes in expanded clonotypes. Conclusive comparison of naive and antigen-experienced compartments was prevented by the profiling of bulk unsorted PBMCs. Compared with the aged group, the long-lived group had more naive CD4+ T cells, fewer expanded clones and increased TCR diversity, a pattern suggesting age selection. Observed TCR beta diversity per million T cells fell roughly linearly with age, and a significant reduction was already apparent by age around 40. Estimates of total diversity based on one million sequenced T cells were regarded as lower bounds and as underestimates.

The roughly 37 donors, aged about 6 to 90 years, were systemically healthy Caucasian individuals from Russia. Roughly 10 milliliters of peripheral blood were collected from each donor into EDTA-treated Vacutainer tubes. Ficoll-Paque density-gradient centrifugation was used to isolate PBMCs, with at least 6 million per sample. Trizol reagent was used to extract total RNA from PBMCs, with at least 6 micrograms per sample. Naive CD45RAhigh/CD27high T cell percentages were measured by flow cytometry on a PBMC aliquot from every donor. The method behind the library was 5' RACE. Sequencing was carried out with an Illumina HiSeq 2500. A second PCR of roughly 7 to 11 cycles was run with a J-beta primer mix and a sample-barcoded 5' primer. Each TCR beta cDNA molecule received a unique molecular identifier from a template-switch 5' adaptor carrying 12 random nucleotides. Each sample yielded at least 2.5 million CDR3-containing paired-end reads. The Mint cDNA synthesis kit, primed by a TRBC-specific oligonucleotide, was used to synthesize first-strand cDNA from all RNA. After uracil-DNA glycosylase treatment, a first 18-cycle PCR used universal primers M1SS and BC2_uni_R on all cDNA. The original pipeline was this. Each sample was normalized by randomly selecting 1 million high-quality reads, each carrying a distinct molecular identifier. Instead of being binned into consensus sequences, reads with shared molecular identifiers were discarded. MiTCR, run with a Q25 quality threshold and the strictest error-elimination algorithm, handled CDR3 identification, clonotype clustering and error correction. A nonparametric unseen species model using Euler transformation provided a lower-bound estimate of total TCR beta diversity. TCRdb reanalyzed the raw reads on its own, using fastp at Q25 for trimming and MiXCR for clone calling, and kept in-frame beta chains. Every distinct CDR3 protein forms one entry, paired with its most common genes and DNA. These V and J calls are TCRdb output, not the study's own analysis. In this sample the table shows 1.5 million to 1.8 million distinct CDR3 sequences, roughly 43% of which occur a single time. The biggest ten clones account for over 3.5% of the sample.

Concerning this clonotype: No cognate antigen has been identified for it. Per-nucleotide qualities are absent, and no much larger clonotype sits a single base away.

This clonotype was obtained from a woman between 18 and 29 years old in good health. Sequencing used blood.

For the CDR3, the sequence is CASSGTGGSSYYGYTF. The bases are TGTGCCAGCAGTGGTACGGGGGGGAGTTCTTATTATGGCTACACCTTC. The V and J genes are TRBV12-3 or TRBV12-4 and TRBJ1-2, and possibly TRBD1, on 5 matching bases. From the cysteine up to the phenylalanine, the CDR3 has a length of 16 residues. The only DNA kept is the CDR3, 48 bases in frame from the first base. V is clipped by 5 bases and J by 5 bases, and the sequence between their germline boundaries is 21 bases long.